What follows are 12 T cell receptor beta chains derived from one specimen sequenced in a study of T cell repertoires in ileal Crohn's disease. The repertoire was sequenced with immunoSEQ multiplex PCR; TCRdb's copy has only in-frame clones and lacks some. The sample yields 2,000 to 2,500 clones, around 92% seen once. Sample: ileal tissue. The origin of the receptors is an adult with Crohn's disease.

This rearrangement joins TRBV9 to TRBJ2-3; TRBD2 matches at 9 bases. V lost 2 bases and J lost 5; bases outside the gene matches: 6. CDR1 and CDR2 (germline): SGDLS, YYNGEE. CDR3 length equals 15 residues. The CDR3 nucleotides read TGTGCCAGCAGCGTTGCGGGGGGGCGGGGAGATACGCAGTATTTT. It codes for CASSVAGGRGDTQYF.

The CDR3 region is CASNRGSSYNEQFF. The CDR3 region has the DNA TGTGCCAGCAACAGGGGCTCATCCTACAATGAGCAGTTCTTC. The V gene is TRBV5-8, the J gene TRBJ2-1; 7 nucleotides match TRBD1. V dropped 6 bases and J dropped 1; count of bases not matched to a gene: 4. Germline loops: CDR1 SGHTS, CDR2 YDEGEE. The CDR3 sequence is 14 residues long.

The chain carries TRBV27 and TRBJ2-3; 8 positions agree with TRBD2. Per germline, CDR1 MNHEY and CDR2 SMNVEV (reference sequence). The CDR3 contains 13 residues. V trimming: 5 bases; J trimming: 8 bases; junction bases outside the gene matches: 6. The CDR3 DNA is TGTGCCAGCAGTCTCGGTCGGGAGGGTACGCAGTATTTT. It encodes CASSLGREGTQYF.

This clone showed up just once. The J gene is TRBJ2-5, the V gene TRBV13; TRBD2 matches at 9 bases. With 2 bases clipped from V and 5 bases from J, the junction kept 12 bases outside the gene matches. Germline CDR1 reads PRHDT; CDR2 reads FYEKMQ (reference sequence). CDR3 length: 17 residues. The CDR3 here is CASSLQGRAGGPETQYF. CDR3 DNA: TGTGCCAGCAGCTTACAGGGACGGGCGGGGGGGCCGGAGACCCAGTACTTC.

The chain carries TRBV18 and TRBJ2-2; D call uncertain. The V gene's germline CDR1 is KGHSH and CDR2 LQKENI. The CDR3 contains 15 residues. Trimming removed 2 bases at V and 4 bases at J, with 11 bases between. The CDR3 bases are TGTGCCAGCTCACCAAACGGGTATGCCACCGGGGAGCTGTTTTTT. Amino acid sequence: CASSPNGYATGELFF.

This chain connects TRBV5-6 to TRBJ1-1; 9 positions match TRBD1. Germline lookup yields CDR1 SGHDT and CDR2 YYEEEE. V trimming: 3 bases; J trimming: 2 bases; junction bases outside the gene matches: 11. This CDR3 comprises 17 residues. The CDR3 loop is CASSYWGTGTSNTEAFF. As DNA, the CDR3 is TGTGCCAGCAGCTACTGGGGGACAGGGACCTCAAACACTGAAGCTTTCTTT.

The V gene is TRBV27, the J gene TRBJ2-2; no definite D call. CDR1 MNHEY and CDR2 SMNVEV come from the germline V gene (reference sequence). Trimming pared 5 bases from V and 1 base from J, leaving 11 bases between. There are 15 residues in the CDR3. The CDR3 sequence is CASSKLLKNTGELFF. DNA of the CDR3: TGTGCCAGCAGTAAACTACTGAAGAACACCGGGGAGCTGTTTTTT.

The chain has TRBV30 and TRBJ1-2; no definite D call. Trimming stripped 2 bases from V and 4 bases from J, with 11 bases between. The CDR3 has 13 residues. Looked up from germline, CDR1 is GTSNPN and CDR2 is SVGIG (reference sequence). The CDR3, as DNA: TGTGCCTGGAGTAGACCGGGTCTCTATGGCTACACCTTC. Protein sequence: CAWSRPGLYGYTF.

The chain uses TRBV6-5 and TRBJ2-1, with D maybe TRBD2 (6 bases). CDR3 length: 14 amino acids. V was pared by 5 bases and J by 9 bases, with 17 bases between. Germline V lookup: CDR1 MNHEY, CDR2 SVGAGI. CDR3 sequence: CASSRTERVGEQFF. The CDR3 coding sequence is TGTGCCAGCAGTCGGACCGAGCGGGTTGGTGAGCAGTTCTTC.

The chain uses TRBV11-3 and TRBJ2-7; D is perhaps TRBD2 (6 bases). Trimming left V 4 bases short and J 2 bases short, with 15 bases between. The CDR3 is 15 residues long. Germline V CDR1 and CDR2: SGHNT, YENEEA. The CDR3 protein is CASSSDRDSPYEQYF. In DNA form, the CDR3 reads TGTGCCAGCAGCTCCGACCGGGACTCCCCCTACGAGCAGTACTTC.

The chain couples TRBV6-5 to TRBJ2-5; possibly TRBD2 for D (6 bases). The CDR3 is made up of 15 amino acids. V lost 5 bases and J lost 4, with 17 bases in between. CDR1 MNHEY and CDR2 SVGAGI come from the germline V gene. The CDR3 here is CASSLRTGVRETQYF. CDR3 DNA: TGTGCCAGCAGTCTCCGAACGGGGGTACGAGAGACCCAGTACTTC.

The chain has TRBV7-2 and TRBJ2-7; 9 positions agree with TRBD1. Germline loops: CDR1 SGHTA, CDR2 FQGNSA. Unmatched junction bases numbered 9, after V lost 5 bases and J lost 7 bases. This CDR3 is built from 14 residues. Here the CDR3 DNA reads TGTGCCAGCAGCACTCGGGACAGGGTATTAGAGCAGTACTTC. Encoded protein: CASSTRDRVLEQYF.